This entry features one T cell receptor beta chain sequence. The entry originates in a study of blood T cell repertoires in COVID-19. In the study overall: The United States, Italy and Spain supplied acute and convalescent COVID-19 samples. T cells, B-cell-depleted T cells, or PBMCs supplied cDNA or gDNA.

Looked up from germline, CDR1 is SGHRS and CDR2 is YFSETQ. The CDR3 totals 15 residues. With 2 bases clipped from V and 2 bases from J, the junction kept 3 bases outside the gene matches. Profiled with immunoSEQ multiplex PCR; TCRdb holds only in-frame clones, not every one. The data hold under 250,000 clones, with 70% to 85% observed a single time. This clonotype was obtained from a man aged 50-59 years with active or convalescent COVID-19. The chain combines TRBV5-1 with TRBJ2-5, with 10 bases that match TRBD2. The sequencing input was peripheral blood. The CDR3 DNA reads TGCGCCAGCAGCTTTCTAGCGGGGGTACAAGAGACCCAGTACTTC. As protein: CASSFLAGVQETQYF.